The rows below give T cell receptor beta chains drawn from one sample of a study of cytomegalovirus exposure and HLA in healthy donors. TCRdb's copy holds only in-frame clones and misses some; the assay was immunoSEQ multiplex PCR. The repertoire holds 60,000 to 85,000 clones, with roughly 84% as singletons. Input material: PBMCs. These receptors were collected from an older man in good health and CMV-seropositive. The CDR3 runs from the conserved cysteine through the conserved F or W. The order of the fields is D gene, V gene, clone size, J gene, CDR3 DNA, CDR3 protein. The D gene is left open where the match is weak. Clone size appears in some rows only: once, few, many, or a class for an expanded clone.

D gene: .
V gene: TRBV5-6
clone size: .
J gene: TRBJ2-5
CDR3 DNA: TGTGCCAGCAGCTCTACGCCATTTACCCAGTACTTC
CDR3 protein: CASSSTPFTQYF

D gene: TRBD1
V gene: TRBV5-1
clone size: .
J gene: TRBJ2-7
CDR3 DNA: TGCGCCAGCAGCTCGGGACAGGGCTACGAGCAGTACTTC
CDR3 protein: CASSSGQGYEQYF

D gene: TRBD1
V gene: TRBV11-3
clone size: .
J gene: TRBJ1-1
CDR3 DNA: TGTGCCAGCAGCTCCACAGGGGGGAACACTGAAGCTTTCTTT
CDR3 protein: CASSSTGGNTEAFF

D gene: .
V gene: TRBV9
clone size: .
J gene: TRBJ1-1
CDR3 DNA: TGTGCCAGCAGCGTAGTATCTAGTACTGAAGCTTTCTTT
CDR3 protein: CASSVVSSTEAFF

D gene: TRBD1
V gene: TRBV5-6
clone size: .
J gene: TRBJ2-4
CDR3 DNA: TGTGCCAGCAGCCCGGGACAGGTGTCAGACATTCAGTACTTC
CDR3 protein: CASSPGQVSDIQYF

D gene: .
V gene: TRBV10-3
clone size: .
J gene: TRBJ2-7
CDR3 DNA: TGTGCCATCAGTGAGTCTCCCTCCTCCTACGAGCAGTACTTC
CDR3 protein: CAISESPSSYEQYF

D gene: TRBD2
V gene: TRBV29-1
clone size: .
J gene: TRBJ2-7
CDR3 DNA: TGCAGCGTTCAGACTAGCGGGAGCTACGAGCAGTACTTC
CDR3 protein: CSVQTSGSYEQYF

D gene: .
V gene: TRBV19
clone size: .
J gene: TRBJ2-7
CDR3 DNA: TGTGCCAGTTCCGACAACACAGGGTTCGACGAGCAGTACTTC
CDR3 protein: CASSDNTGFDEQYF

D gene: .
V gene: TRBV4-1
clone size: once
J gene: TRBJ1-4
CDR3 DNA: TGCGCCAGCAGCCAAGGGGGACTCAGGGTTTCTAATGAAAAACTGTTTTTT
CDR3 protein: CASSQGGLRVSNEKLFF

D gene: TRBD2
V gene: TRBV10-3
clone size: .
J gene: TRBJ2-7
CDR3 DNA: TGTGCCATCAGGGGGGGGACTAGCGTTTCGTACGAGCAGTACTTC
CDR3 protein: CAIRGGTSVSYEQYF

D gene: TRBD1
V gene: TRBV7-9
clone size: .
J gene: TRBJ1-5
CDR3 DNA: TGTGCCAGCAGCTCACAGGGGGCAGGTCAGCCCCAGCATTTT
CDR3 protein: CASSSQGAGQPQHF

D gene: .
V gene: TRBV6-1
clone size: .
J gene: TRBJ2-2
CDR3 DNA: TGTGCCAGCAGACCCAGTCTTGTGGAGCTGTTTTTT
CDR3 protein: CASRPSLVELFF

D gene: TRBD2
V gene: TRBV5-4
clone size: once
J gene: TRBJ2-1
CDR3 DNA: TGTGCCAGCAGCTTGGCTAGCGGGGGGGCCCTTAATGAGCAGTTCTTC
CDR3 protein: CASSLASGGALNEQFF

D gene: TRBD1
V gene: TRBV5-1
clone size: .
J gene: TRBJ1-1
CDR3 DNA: TGCGCCAGCAGCATAGGACAGGGAGGGACTGAAGCTTTCTTT
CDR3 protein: CASSIGQGGTEAFF

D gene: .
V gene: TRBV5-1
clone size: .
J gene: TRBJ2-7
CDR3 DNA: TGCGCCAGCAGCTTGGACAGCCACGAGCAGTACTTC
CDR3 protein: CASSLDSHEQYF

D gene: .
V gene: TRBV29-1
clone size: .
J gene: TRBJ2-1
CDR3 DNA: TGCAGCGGAACGGGACAAAATGAGCAGTTCTTC
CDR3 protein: CSGTGQNEQFF

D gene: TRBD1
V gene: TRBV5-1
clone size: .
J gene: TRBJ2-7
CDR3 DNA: TGCGCCAGCAGCCAACCGGACAGGGCTTATGGCGAGCAGTACTTC
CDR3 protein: CASSQPDRAYGEQYF

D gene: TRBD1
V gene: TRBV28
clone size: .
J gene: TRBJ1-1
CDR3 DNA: TGTGCCAGCAGACCGGGACAGGGTGGCAAAGCTTTCTTT
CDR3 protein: CASRPGQGGKAFF

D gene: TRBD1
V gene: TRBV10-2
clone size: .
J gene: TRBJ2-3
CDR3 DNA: TGCGCCAGCACAAGGACAGGGGAGGGGACGCAGTATTTT
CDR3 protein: CASTRTGEGTQYF

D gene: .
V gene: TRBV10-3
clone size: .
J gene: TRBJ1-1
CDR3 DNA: TGTGCCATCAGGGACAGCCGTGAAGCTTTCTTT
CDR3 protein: CAIRDSREAFF

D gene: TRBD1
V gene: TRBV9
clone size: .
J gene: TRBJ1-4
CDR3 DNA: TGTGCCAGCAGCGTACAGGGGGCCCCAACTAATGAAAAACTGTTTTTT
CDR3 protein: CASSVQGAPTNEKLFF

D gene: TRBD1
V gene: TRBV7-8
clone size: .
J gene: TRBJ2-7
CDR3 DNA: TGTGCCAGCAGCGGACGACAGGGGGCCTACGAGCAGTACTTC
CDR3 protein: CASSGRQGAYEQYF

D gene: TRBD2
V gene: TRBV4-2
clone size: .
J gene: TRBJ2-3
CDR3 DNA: TGTGCCAGCAGCCAAGAGGGGAGGGACTTTCGGGTAGATACGCAGTATTTT
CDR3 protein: CASSQEGRDFRVDTQYF

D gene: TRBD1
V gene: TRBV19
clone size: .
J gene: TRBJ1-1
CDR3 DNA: TGTGCCAGTAGTGTTGGACAGGGAAACACTGAAGCTTTCTTT
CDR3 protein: CASSVGQGNTEAFF

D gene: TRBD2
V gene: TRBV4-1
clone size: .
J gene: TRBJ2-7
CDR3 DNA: TGCGCCAGCAGCCCCCGGGCTAGCGGCACCTCCTACGAGCAGTACTTC
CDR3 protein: CASSPRASGTSYEQYF

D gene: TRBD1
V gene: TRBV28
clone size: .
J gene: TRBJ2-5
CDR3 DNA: TGTGCCAGCAGTTCACCTACAAGACAGGGAGAGACCCAGTACTTC
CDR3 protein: CASSSPTRQGETQYF

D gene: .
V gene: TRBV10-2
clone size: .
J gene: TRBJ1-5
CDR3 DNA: TGCGCCAGCAGTGAGTCAGGGGGAAGCAATCAGCCCCAGCATTTT
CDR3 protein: CASSESGGSNQPQHF

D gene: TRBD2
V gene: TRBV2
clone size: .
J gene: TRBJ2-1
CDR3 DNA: TGTGCCAGCAGAGAAACCGGGACTAGTGGTGAGCAGTTCTTC
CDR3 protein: CASRETGTSGEQFF

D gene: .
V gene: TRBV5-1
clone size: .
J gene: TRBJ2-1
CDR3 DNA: TGCGCCAGCAGCTCCCTAGCGTCAAATGAGCAGTTCTTC
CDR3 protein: CASSSLASNEQFF

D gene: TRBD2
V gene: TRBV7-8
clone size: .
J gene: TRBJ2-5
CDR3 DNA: TGTGCCAGCTGGATAGCGGGGGGGCCAGGGGAGACCCAGTACTTC
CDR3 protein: CASWIAGGPGETQYF

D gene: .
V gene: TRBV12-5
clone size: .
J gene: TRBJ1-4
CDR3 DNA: TGTGCTAGTGGACCGCAGGGATACGAAAAACTGTTTTTT
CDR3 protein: CASGPQGYEKLFF

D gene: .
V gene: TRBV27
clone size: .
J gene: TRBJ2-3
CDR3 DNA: TGTGCCAGCAGCCTGACTTTCACAGATACGCAGTATTTT
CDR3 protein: CASSLTFTDTQYF

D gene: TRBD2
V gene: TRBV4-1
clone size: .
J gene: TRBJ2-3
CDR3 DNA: TGCGCCAGCAGCCTAACTAGCGGGAGGGTGCAGGATACGCAGTATTTT
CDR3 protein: CASSLTSGRVQDTQYF

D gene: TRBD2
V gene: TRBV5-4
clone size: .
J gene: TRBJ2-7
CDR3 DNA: TGTGCCAGCAGCCGGACTAGCGGTGTCTCCTACGAGCAGTACTTC
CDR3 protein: CASSRTSGVSYEQYF

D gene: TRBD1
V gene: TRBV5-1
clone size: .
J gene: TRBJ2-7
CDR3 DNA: TGCGCCAGCAGCCCGACAGGGGCCCACGAGCAGTACTTC
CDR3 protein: CASSPTGAHEQYF

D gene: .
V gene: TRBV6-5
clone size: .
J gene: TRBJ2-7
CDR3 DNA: TGTGCCAGCAGCCGAAGGACAGCGACGTACGAGCAGTACTTC
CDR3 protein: CASSRRTATYEQYF

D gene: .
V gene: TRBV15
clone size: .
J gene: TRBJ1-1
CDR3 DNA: TGTGCCACCAGAGGGGGGGAGGGCACTGAAGCTTTCTTT
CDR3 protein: CATRGGEGTEAFF

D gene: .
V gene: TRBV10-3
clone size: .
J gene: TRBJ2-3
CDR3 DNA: TGTGCCATCAGTGAGTCGACAAGTCCCCGTGGGACAGATACGCAGTATTTT
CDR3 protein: CAISESTSPRGTDTQYF

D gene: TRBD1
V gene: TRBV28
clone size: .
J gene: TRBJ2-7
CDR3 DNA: TGTGCCAGCAGTTTATTGGTCGGGACAGGGGCTTCCTACGAGCAGTACTTC
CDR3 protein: CASSLLVGTGASYEQYF

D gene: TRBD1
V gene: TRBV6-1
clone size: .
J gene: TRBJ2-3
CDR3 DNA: TGTGCCAGCAGCGGGACAGGGGTCTTCACAGATACGCAGTATTTT
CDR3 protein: CASSGTGVFTDTQYF

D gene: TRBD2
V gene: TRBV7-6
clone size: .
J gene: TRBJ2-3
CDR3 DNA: TGTGCCAGCAGCCCAGCGGGGGGACCCACAGATACGCAGTATTTT
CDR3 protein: CASSPAGGPTDTQYF

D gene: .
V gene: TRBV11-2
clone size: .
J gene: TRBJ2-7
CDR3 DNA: TGTGCCAGCAGCTTGGCCAGGGACTACGAGCAGTACTTC
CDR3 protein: CASSLARDYEQYF

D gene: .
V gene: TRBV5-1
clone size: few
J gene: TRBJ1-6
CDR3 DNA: TGCGCCAGCAGCTTGACAAACTATAATTCACCCCTCCACTTT
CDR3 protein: CASSLTNYNSPLHF

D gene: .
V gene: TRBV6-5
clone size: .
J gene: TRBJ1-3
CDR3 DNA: TGTGCCAGCAGTTACTCAGGGGTCGGAAACACCATATATTTT
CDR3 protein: CASSYSGVGNTIYF

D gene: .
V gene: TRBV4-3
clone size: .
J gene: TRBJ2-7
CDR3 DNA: TGCGCCAGCAGCCGGGGCAGGTCCTACGAGCAGTACTTC
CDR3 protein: CASSRGRSYEQYF

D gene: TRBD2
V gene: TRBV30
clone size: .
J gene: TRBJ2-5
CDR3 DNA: TGTGCCTGGAGCGGAGGACTAGCGGGAGGGCCAGAGACCCAGTACTTC
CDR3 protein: CAWSGGLAGGPETQYF

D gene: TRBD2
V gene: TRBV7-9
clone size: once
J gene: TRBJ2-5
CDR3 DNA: TGTGCCAGCAGCTTAGCGAGACTAGCGGGGGGTGAGACCCAGTACTTC
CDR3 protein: CASSLARLAGGETQYF

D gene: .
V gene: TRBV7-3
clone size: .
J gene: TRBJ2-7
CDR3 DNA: TGTGCCAGCAGCTTAATCCCGACTACGCCCTACGAGCAGTACTTC
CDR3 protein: CASSLIPTTPYEQYF

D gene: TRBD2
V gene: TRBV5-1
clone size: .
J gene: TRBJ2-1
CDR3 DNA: TGCGCCAGCAGCTCCCCCGGACTAGAGGATGAGCAGTTCTTC
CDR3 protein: CASSSPGLEDEQFF

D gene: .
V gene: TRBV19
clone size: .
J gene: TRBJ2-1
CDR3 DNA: TGTGCCAGTAGTATAGATCCGGCCACACAGAATGAGCAGTTCTTC
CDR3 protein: CASSIDPATQNEQFF